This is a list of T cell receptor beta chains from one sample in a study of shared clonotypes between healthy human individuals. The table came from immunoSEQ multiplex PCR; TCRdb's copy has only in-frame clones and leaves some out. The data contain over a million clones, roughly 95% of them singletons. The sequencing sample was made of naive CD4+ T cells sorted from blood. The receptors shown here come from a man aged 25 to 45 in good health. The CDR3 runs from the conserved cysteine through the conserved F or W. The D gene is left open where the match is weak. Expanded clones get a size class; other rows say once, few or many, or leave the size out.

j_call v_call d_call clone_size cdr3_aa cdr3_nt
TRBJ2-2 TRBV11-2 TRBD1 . CASSFGQGAIYLGGELFF TGTGCCAGCAGCTTTGGACAGGGGGCTATCTATTTGGGCGGGGAGCTGTTTTTT
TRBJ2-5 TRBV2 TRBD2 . CASSESLAGVVETQYF TGTGCCAGCAGTGAAAGCCTAGCGGGGGTGGTAGAGACCCAGTACTTC
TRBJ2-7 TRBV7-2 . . CASSLVASSYEQYF TGTGCCAGCAGCTTGGTTGCTAGCTCCTACGAGCAGTACTTC
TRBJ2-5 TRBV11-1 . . CASSLADTQYF TGTGCCAGCAGCTTAGCCGACACCCAGTACTTC
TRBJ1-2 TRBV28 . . CASSGGAGYGYTF TGTGCCAGCAGTGGCGGGGCAGGCTATGGCTACACCTTC
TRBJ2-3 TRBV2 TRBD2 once CASSGEVWTSGTDTQYF TGTGCCAGCAGTGGGGAGGTTTGGACTAGCGGTACAGATACGCAGTATTTT
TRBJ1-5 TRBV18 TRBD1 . CASSFGQGRVGQPQHF TGTGCCAGCTCATTTGGACAGGGAAGGGTAGGACAGCCCCAGCATTTT
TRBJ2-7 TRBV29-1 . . CSVGNTGTEQYF TGCAGCGTTGGAAACACAGGGACCGAGCAGTACTTC
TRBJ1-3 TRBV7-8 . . CASSLGDGNTIYF TGTGCCAGCAGCTTAGGGGATGGAAACACCATATATTTT
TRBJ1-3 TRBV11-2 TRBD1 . CASSLQRTGQRNTIYF TGTGCCAGCAGCTTACAGAGGACAGGACAAAGAAACACCATATATTTT
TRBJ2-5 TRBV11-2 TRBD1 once CASSSGQGTYQETQYF TGTGCCAGCAGCTCCGGACAGGGGACGTACCAAGAGACCCAGTACTTC
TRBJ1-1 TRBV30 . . CAWSEWGQGTEAFF TGTGCCTGGAGTGAGTGGGGGCAGGGCACTGAAGCTTTCTTT
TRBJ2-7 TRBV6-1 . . CASSEISDSSYEQYF TGTGCCAGCAGTGAAATTAGTGACAGCTCCTACGAGCAGTACTTC
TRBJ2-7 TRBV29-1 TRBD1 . CSVTDRGLYEQYF TGCAGCGTCACGGACAGGGGCTTGTACGAGCAGTACTTC
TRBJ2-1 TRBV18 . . CASSRRRGQADNEQFF TGTGCCAGCTCACGGCGTCGAGGGCAAGCGGACAATGAGCAGTTCTTC
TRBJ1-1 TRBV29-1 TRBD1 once CSSSGTGLNTEAFF TGCAGCAGTTCGGGGACAGGACTGAACACTGAAGCTTTCTTT
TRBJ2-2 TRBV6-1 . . CASSARPGGELFF TGTGCCAGCAGTGCCCGACCCGGCGGGGAGCTGTTTTTT
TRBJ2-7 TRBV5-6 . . CASSFARLEQYF TGTGCCAGCAGCTTCGCCCGCCTTGAGCAGTACTTC
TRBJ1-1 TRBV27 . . CASSSVWDTEAFF TGTGCCAGCAGCTCCGTATGGGACACTGAAGCTTTCTTT
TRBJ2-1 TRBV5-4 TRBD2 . CASSLRAGGQPMKQFF TGTGCCAGCAGCTTGCGAGCGGGAGGACAACCAATGAAGCAGTTCTTC
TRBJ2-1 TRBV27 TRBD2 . CASSLLGLADHNEQFF TGTGCCAGCAGTTTATTAGGCCTAGCGGACCACAATGAGCAGTTCTTC
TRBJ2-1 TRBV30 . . CAWSGSTISNSGEQFF TGTGCCTGGAGTGGATCGACTATCTCCAATTCGGGTGAGCAGTTCTTC
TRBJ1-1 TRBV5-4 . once CASSSPRNTEAFF TGTGCCAGCAGCTCTCCGAGGAACACTGAAGCTTTCTTT
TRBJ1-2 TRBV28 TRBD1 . CASSLATGGGYGYTF TGTGCCAGCAGTTTAGCTACAGGGGGCGGCTATGGCTACACCTTC
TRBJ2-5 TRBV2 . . CASSVPGPRVKQETQYF TGTGCCAGCTCCGTCCCGGGCCCCAGGGTTAAACAAGAGACCCAGTACTTC
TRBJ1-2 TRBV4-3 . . CASSQVGQNYGYTF TGCGCCAGCAGCCAAGTAGGACAGAACTATGGCTACACCTTC
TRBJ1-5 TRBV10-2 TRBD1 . CASSVTGVNQPQHF TGCGCCAGCAGTGTTACAGGGGTCAATCAGCCCCAGCATTTT
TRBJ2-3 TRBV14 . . CASSQGGKADTQYF TGTGCCAGCAGCCAAGGAGGGAAGGCAGATACGCAGTATTTT
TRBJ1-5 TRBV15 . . CATSEQGSDQPQHF TGTGCCACCAGCGAGCAGGGAAGTGATCAGCCCCAGCATTTT
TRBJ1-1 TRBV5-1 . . CASSLFSKGSGTEAFF TGCGCCAGCAGCTTGTTTTCGAAGGGGAGTGGCACTGAAGCTTTCTTT
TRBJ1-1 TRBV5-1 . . CASSAGGAVAAFF TGCGCCAGCAGCGCCGGGGGGGCAGTCGCGGCTTTCTTT
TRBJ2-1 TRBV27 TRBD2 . CASSLFIGRSSYNEQFF TGTGCCAGCAGTTTATTTATCGGGAGGAGCTCCTACAATGAGCAGTTCTTC
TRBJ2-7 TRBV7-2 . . CASSLDGSRSYEQYF TGTGCCAGCAGCTTAGACGGGAGCCGCTCCTACGAGCAGTACTTC
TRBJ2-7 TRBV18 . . CASSPSTRIEQYF TGTGCCAGCTCACCAAGTACCCGGATCGAGCAGTACTTC
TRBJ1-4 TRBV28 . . CASSMREKLFF TGTGCCAGCAGTATGCGTGAAAAACTGTTTTTT
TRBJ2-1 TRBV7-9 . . CASSLYRDYNEQFF TGTGCCAGCAGCTTATACAGGGATTACAATGAGCAGTTCTTC
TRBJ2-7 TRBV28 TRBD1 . CASSGDSFYEQYF TGTGCCAGCAGCGGGGACAGTTTCTACGAGCAGTACTTC
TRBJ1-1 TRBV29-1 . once CSAPRSATEAFF TGCAGCGCCCCCAGGTCAGCCACTGAAGCTTTCTTT
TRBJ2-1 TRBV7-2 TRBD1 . CASSTRTGDNEQFF TGTGCCAGCAGCACAAGGACAGGGGACAATGAGCAGTTCTTC
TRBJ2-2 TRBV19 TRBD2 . CASSVLAGPFLGELFF TGTGCCAGTAGTGTTCTAGCGGGGCCTTTTCTTGGGGAGCTGTTTTTT
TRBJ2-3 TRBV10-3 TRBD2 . CAISQGAGAGDTQYF TGTGCCATCAGCCAAGGAGCGGGAGCGGGAGATACGCAGTATTTT
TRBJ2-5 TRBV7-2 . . CASSLLGETQYF TGTGCCAGCAGCCTCTTGGGGGAGACCCAGTACTTC
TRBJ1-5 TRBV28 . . CASSPGAVSNQPQHF TGTGCCAGCAGTCCCGGGGCAGTAAGCAATCAGCCCCAGCATTTT
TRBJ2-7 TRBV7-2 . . CASSLVVGGNYEQYF TGTGCCAGCAGCTTAGTGGTAGGGGGAAACTACGAGCAGTACTTC
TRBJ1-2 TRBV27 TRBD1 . CASSSFMGRDRGTYGYTF TGTGCCAGCAGTTCTTTTATGGGTCGGGACAGGGGAACTTATGGCTACACCTTC
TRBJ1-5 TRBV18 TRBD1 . CASSPWTGANQPQHF TGTGCCAGCTCACCCTGGACAGGGGCCAATCAGCCCCAGCATTTT
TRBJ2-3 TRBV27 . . CASSLYPDHATDTQYF TGTGCCAGCAGTTTATATCCGGATCATGCCACAGATACGCAGTATTTT
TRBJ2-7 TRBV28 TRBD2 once CASSSLGLAGYEQYF TGTGCCAGCAGCTCACTAGGGCTAGCGGGTTACGAGCAGTACTTC
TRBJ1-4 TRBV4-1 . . CASSQRDGPFSLFF TGCGCCAGCAGCCAAAGGGACGGCCCGTTTAGTCTGTTTTTT